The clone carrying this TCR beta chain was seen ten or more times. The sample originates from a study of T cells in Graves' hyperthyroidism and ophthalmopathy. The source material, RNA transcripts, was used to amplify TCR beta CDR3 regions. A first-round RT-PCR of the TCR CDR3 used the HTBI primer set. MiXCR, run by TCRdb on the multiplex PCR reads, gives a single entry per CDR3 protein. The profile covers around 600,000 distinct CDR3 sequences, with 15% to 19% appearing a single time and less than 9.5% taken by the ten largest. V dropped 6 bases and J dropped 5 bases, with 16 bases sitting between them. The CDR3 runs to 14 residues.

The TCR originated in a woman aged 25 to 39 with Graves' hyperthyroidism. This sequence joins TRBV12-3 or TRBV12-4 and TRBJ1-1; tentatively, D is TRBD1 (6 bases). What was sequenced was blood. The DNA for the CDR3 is TGTGCCAGCAGCCAGGGACACCAGAGGACTGAAGCTTTCTTT. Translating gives CASSQGHQRTEAFF.